One sample yielded the 28 T cell receptor beta chains listed below, sequenced in a study of vaccination and CD4 T cells after COVID-19. Sequencing of the DNA from cultured CD4+ T cells was carried out with the Oncomine TCR Beta short-read assay. MiXCR, applied by TCRdb to the PCR reads, yields one record per CDR3 protein. The data contain roughly 5,400 distinct CDR3 sequences, about half of them singletons. The sample's treatment: 10-day PBMC culture with coronavirus spike peptide pools or control peptides (ViraFEST assay). These receptors' antigens are unknown. The source material was CD4+ T cells from blood, cultured in vitro. The source of these receptors is a human donor who had recovered from COVID-19.

The J gene is TRBJ2-1, the V gene TRBV6-1; D is undetermined. Trimming took off 7 bases at V and 6 bases at J, with 7 bases between the two ends. The length of the CDR3 is 11 residues. CDR1 and CDR2 (germline): MNHNS, SASEGT. Here the CDR3 reads CASTQLNEQFF. The CDR3 DNA follows: TGTGCCAGCACTCAGCTCAATGAGCAGTTCTTC.

In its sample, this clonotype was seen a few times. The chain has TRBV2 and TRBJ1-2; D unresolved. The V gene lost 8 bases and the J gene lost 3 bases, with 4 bases spanning the gap. Germline CDR1 SNHLY, CDR2 FYNNEI. The CDR3 consists of 10 residues. CDR3 bases: TGTGCCAGCGTAGACTATGGCTACACCTTC. It is translated as CASVDYGYTF.

The chain couples TRBV9 to TRBJ1-6; D ambiguous. Trimming cost V 0 bases and J 7 bases, with 5 bases left between them. The germline V gene encodes CDR1 SGDLS and CDR2 YYNGEE. The CDR3 length is 13 residues. Written as DNA, the CDR3 is TGTGCCAGCAGCGTAGAATCAAATTCACCCCTCCACTTT. Translated: CASSVESNSPLHF.

CDR3 DNA: TGCAGTGCTGGGAAGACTAGCTCCTACGAGCAGTACTTC. Protein sequence: CSAGKTSSYEQYF. The V gene is TRBV20-1, the J gene TRBJ2-7, with D tentatively TRBD2 (6 bases). Trimming stripped 5 bases from V and 0 bases from J, with 11 bases between. This CDR3 is built from 13 residues. Germline V lookup: CDR1 DFQATT, CDR2 SNEGSKA (reference sequence).

The chain combines TRBV12-3 or TRBV12-4 with TRBJ2-3, with D hard to call. Trimming removed 4 bases from V and 1 base from J, with 9 bases in between. There are 14 residues in the CDR3. CDR3: CASSSGQGTDTQYF. The CDR3 nucleotides are TGTGCCAGCAGTTCGGGCCAAGGCACAGATACGCAGTATTTT.

This clonotype was counted between two and nine times. V gene TRBV20-1 combines with J gene TRBJ1-2; D call uncertain. The V gene's germline CDR1 is DFQATT and CDR2 SNEGSKA (reference sequence). This CDR3 is 11 amino acids long. The V and J ends lost 5 bases and 0 bases respectively, with 4 bases between them. CDR3 loop: CSAYTNYGYTF. In DNA, the CDR3 is TGCAGTGCTTACACTAACTATGGCTACACCTTC.

The rearrangement links TRBV4-2 to TRBJ2-5; D unresolved. This CDR3 spans 12 amino acids. Trimming removed 0 bases from V and 5 bases from J, with 4 bases in between. Germline CDR1 reads LGHNA; CDR2 reads YNFKEQ. CDR3 protein: CASSQDKETQYF. For the CDR3, the DNA is TGTGCCAGCAGCCAAGATAAGGAGACCCAGTACTTC.

The DNA of the CDR3 is TGTGCCAGCAGCTTTTCGTCAGGCGGCGGTCGCGAAGCTTTCTTT. Protein sequence: CASSFSSGGGREAFF. The rearrangement joins TRBV7-2 to TRBJ1-1; D remains ambiguous. Germline CDR1 SGHTA, CDR2 FQGNSA. V was shortened by 3 bases and J by 8 bases, with 19 bases between the two germline ends. This CDR3 is built from 15 residues.

This clonotype was seen only a few times. The rearrangement joins TRBV11-3 to TRBJ2-2; 11 positions agree with TRBD1. Germline trimming cut 5 bases from V and 6 bases from J; bases unmatched to any gene: 5. Germline CDR1 SGHNT, CDR2 YENEEA. CDR3 length: 15 residues. This CDR3 reads CASSRGQGVPGELFF. The CDR3 DNA sequence: TGTGCCAGCAGCCGGGGACAGGGGGTCCCCGGGGAGCTGTTTTTT.

Worth noting for this clonotype: Since the CDR3 does not end with the conserved phenylalanine or tryptophan, this likely comes from a read error. The chain has TRBV6-1 and TRBJ2-5; D is unresolved. V lost 6 bases and J 5 bases, leaving 13 bases between the germline ends. Germline-derived CDR1 and CDR2 are MNHNS and SASEGT. This CDR3 is 13 amino acids long. The CDR3 DNA reads TGTGCCAGCAGCCAGATTAGGTTTGAGACCCAGTACCTC. Translated, it gives CASSQIRFETQYL.

Details on this clonotype: The limits of the CDR3 on the DNA are not certain, so only TCRdb's listed CDR3 is given. The chain is built from TRBV6-4 and TRBJ2-2; TRBD2 is the table's D call and was not checked against the DNA. The V gene's germline CDR1 is MRHNA and CDR2 SNTAGT. The length of the CDR3 is 14 amino acids, counting both ends. The CDR3 sequence is CASSTSTSSGELFF.

V is TRBV3-1 and J is TRBJ2-5; D possibly corresponds to TRBD1 (6 bases). Germline V gene sequence: CDR1 LGHDT, CDR2 YNNKEL (reference sequence). The CDR3 spans 15 residues. The V end lost 0 bases, the J end lost 2 bases, and 10 bases lay between the germline ends. CDR3 loop: CASSQDGRGQETQYF. CDR3 DNA: TGTGCCAGCAGCCAAGATGGCAGGGGTCAAGAGACCCAGTACTTC.

This chain connects TRBV20-1 to TRBJ2-3; the D gene could be TRBD1 or TRBD2 (6 bases each). Per germline, CDR1 DFQATT and CDR2 SNEGSKA (reference sequence). The CDR3 loop spans 15 amino acids. The CDR3 nucleotides read TGCGGCCATACCCCGTCGGGGGCCGCGACAGATACGCAGTATTTT. This translates into CGHTPSGAATDTQYF.

The CDR3, as DNA: TGTGCCAGCAGTACAGGGACAGTCGTCGCCTACGAGCAGTACTTC. Amino acid sequence: CASSTGTVVAYEQYF. The J gene is TRBJ2-7, the V gene TRBV6-1; TRBD1 agrees at 7 bases. This CDR3 comprises 15 residues. CDR1 and CDR2 from the germline V gene are MNHNS and SASEGT. Trimming cost V 5 bases and J 2 bases; bases outside gene matches: 9.

This chain joins TRBV7-2 and TRBJ2-3; tentatively, D is TRBD1 (6 bases). Germline CDR1 SGHTA, CDR2 FQGNSA. The CDR3 spans 15 residues. The V end lost 1 base, the J end lost 0 bases, and 8 bases lay between the germline ends. The CDR3 loop reads CASSLGGLSTDTQYF. For the CDR3, the DNA is TGTGCCAGCAGCTTAGGGGGGCTTAGCACAGATACGCAGTATTTT.

V and J are TRBV20-1 and TRBJ2-5; 7 bases are shared with TRBD2. Germline CDR1 reads DFQATT; CDR2 reads SNEGSKA (reference sequence). Trimming at V came to 5 bases and at J to 0 bases, leaving 6 bases not matched to a gene. The CDR3 extends over 14 amino acids. CDR3 sequence reads: CSAGKSGDQETQYF. The CDR3 coding sequence is TGCAGTGCTGGGAAAAGCGGGGACCAAGAGACCCAGTACTTC.

This clonotype was seen a few times. The rearrangement joins TRBV7-2 to TRBJ2-5; D perhaps matches TRBD1 (5 bases). Germline V gene sequence: CDR1 SGHTA, CDR2 FQGNSA. The CDR3 is made up of 14 amino acids. Trimming left V 5 bases short and J 0 bases short, with 10 bases between. The CDR3 loop reads CASSLGHHQETQYF. Here the CDR3 DNA reads TGTGCCAGCAGCCTCGGACACCACCAAGAGACCCAGTACTTC.

This clonotype is deemed medium-sized. This chain links TRBV5-1 with TRBJ1-3, with D perhaps matching TRBD1 (6 bases). The CDR3 extends over 15 amino acids. The germline V gene has CDR1 SGHRS and CDR2 YFSETQ. V lost 4 bases and J lost 1, with 12 bases in between. The CDR3 reads CASSPTGKSGNTIYF. CDR3 coding DNA: TGCGCCAGCAGCCCCACAGGGAAATCTGGAAACACCATATATTTT.

This clonotype has just a few counts. The rearrangement joins TRBV2 to TRBJ1-5; D uncertain. The V gene's germline CDR1 is SNHLY and CDR2 FYNNEI. The CDR3 runs 11 residues. V was trimmed by 5 bases and J by 7 bases, leaving 6 bases between them. The CDR3 nucleotides read TGTGCCAGCAGTATAGGACAGCCCCAGCATTTT. This codes for CASSIGQPQHF.

This chain joins TRBV11-1 and TRBJ2-5; the D is unclear. V was pared by 2 bases and J by 3 bases, with 7 bases between. CDR1 is SGHAT and CDR2 is FQDESV in the germline V gene (reference sequence). This CDR3 contains 13 residues. CDR3 region: CASSLNREETQYF. Written as DNA, the CDR3 is TGTGCCAGCAGCTTAAATAGAGAAGAGACCCAGTACTTC.

J is TRBJ2-1 and V is TRBV7-3, with D tentatively TRBD2 (6 bases). The CDR3 is 14 amino acids. Germline CDR1 reads SGHTA; CDR2 reads FQGTGA. Trimming shortened V by 5 bases and J by 6 bases, and 14 bases separated the two germline ends. The CDR3 nucleotides are TGTGCCAGCAGCACCTTAGCGGAGTCCAATGAGCAGTTCTTC. The encoded protein is CASSTLAESNEQFF.

J is TRBJ1-6 and V is TRBV20-1; D unclear. V was pared by 0 bases and J by 0 bases, with 12 bases between. Germline V gene lookup returns CDR1 DFQATT and CDR2 SNEGSKA (reference sequence). The CDR3 totals 17 residues. Written as DNA, the CDR3 is TGCAGTGCTAGAGACCGCAGGATCGGCTCCTATAATTCACCCCTCCACTTT. This gives the protein CSARDRRIGSYNSPLHF.

This clonotype was detected only a few times. CDR3 coding DNA: TGTGCCATCAGTGATGGAGGGGGCCAGGACACTGAAGCTTTCTTT. Translation: CAISDGGGQDTEAFF. The chain links TRBV10-3 to TRBJ1-1, with 7 bases aligning to TRBD1. After removal of 3 bases from V and 3 bases from J, the junction contained 7 bases not matched to a gene. This CDR3 region has 15 residues. Germline values: CDR1 ENHRY, CDR2 SYGVKD.

This clonotype was picked up one time. The chain has TRBV6-5 and TRBJ1-3; D remains unclear. The CDR3 spans 15 residues. The V gene's germline CDR1 is MNHEY and CDR2 SVGAGI. The V and J ends lost 0 bases and 7 bases respectively, with 13 bases between them. The CDR3 region is CASSYSTRWSNTIYF. The DNA for the CDR3 is TGTGCCAGCAGTTACTCGACGCGCTGGAGTAACACCATATATTTT.

The chain links TRBV7-2 to TRBJ2-2, with 15 bases identical to TRBD2. CDR3 length equals 17 residues. The V gene's germline CDR1 is SGHTA and CDR2 FQGNSA. V gave up 7 bases and J gave up 6 bases; unmatched junction bases: 9. The CDR3 spells CTSTQWTSGRVSGELFF. The CDR3 nucleotides are TGTACCAGCACCCAATGGACTAGCGGGAGGGTGTCCGGGGAGCTGTTTTTT. The entire variable domain, with the rest obtained from reference TRBV7-2 and TRBJ2-2, is as follows: GAGVSQSPSNKVTEKGKDVELRCDPISGHTALYWYRQSLGQGLEFLIYFQGNSAPDKSGLPSDRFSAERTGGSVSTLTIQRTQQEDSAVYLCTSTQWTSGRVSGELFFGEGSRLTVL.

This clonotype was detected only a few times. The V call is TRBV11-3, the J call TRBJ1-2, with 8 nucleotides matching TRBD1. The germline V gene has CDR1 SGHNT and CDR2 YENEEA. This CDR3 region has 14 residues. V gave up 4 bases and J gave up 4 bases; unmatched junction bases: 5. The DNA of the CDR3 is TGTGCCAGCAGCTCCTCCGGGACAGGCTATGGCTACACCTTC. It codes for CASSSSGTGYGYTF.

V and J are TRBV11-3 and TRBJ2-7, with D maybe TRBD2 (5 bases). There are 15 residues in the CDR3. The ends were cut back, 3 bases at V and 6 bases at J, with 18 bases in the middle. CDR1 SGHNT and CDR2 YENEEA come from the germline V gene. DNA for the CDR3: TGTGCCAGCAGCTTTTTCAGCGGCCCTCGTCCCGAGCAGTACTTC. Its translation is CASSFFSGPRPEQYF.

This clonotype was recorded a few times. The chain joins TRBV20-1 to TRBJ2-5; 7 bases match TRBD1. J was trimmed by 3 bases and V by 5 bases; bases with no gene match: 3. Looked up from germline, CDR1 is DFQATT and CDR2 is SNEGSKA (reference sequence). The CDR3 has 12 amino acids. CDR3 in amino acids: CSAYDREETQYF. The CDR3 bases are TGCAGTGCTTACGACAGGGAAGAGACCCAGTACTTC.